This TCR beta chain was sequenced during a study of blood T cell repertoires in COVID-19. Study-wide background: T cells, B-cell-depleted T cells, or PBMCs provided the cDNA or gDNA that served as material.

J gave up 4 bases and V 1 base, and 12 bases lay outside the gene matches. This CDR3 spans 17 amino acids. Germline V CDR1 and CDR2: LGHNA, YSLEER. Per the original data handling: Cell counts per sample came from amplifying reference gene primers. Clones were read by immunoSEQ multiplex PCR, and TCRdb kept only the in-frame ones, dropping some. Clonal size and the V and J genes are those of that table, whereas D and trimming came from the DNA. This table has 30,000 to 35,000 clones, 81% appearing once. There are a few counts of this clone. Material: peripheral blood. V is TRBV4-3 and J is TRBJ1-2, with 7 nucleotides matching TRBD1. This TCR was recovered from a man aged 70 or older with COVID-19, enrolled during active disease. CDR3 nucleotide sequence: TGCGCCAGCAGCCAAGTCCCTAGGGGGCGGGTCAGCTATGGCTACACCTTC. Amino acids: CASSQVPRGRVSYGYTF.